This entry describes one T cell receptor beta chain. This clonotype was recorded a few times. It lacks a known antigen. Base-call qualities are not available, and no considerably larger clone is one nucleotide away. This specimen belongs to a study of blood T cells in healthy people across ages (dated by TCRdb to the mid-2010s). Background on the whole study: Template switching captured roughly one uniquely barcoded TCR beta cDNA molecule per two T cells in model experiments. To track age-related changes in TCR beta repertoire diversity, the study relied on deep sequencing normalized with unique cDNA molecular identifiers. Four age groups were formed from the donors: young (average 16 years), middle-aged (just under 40), aged (about 62) and long-lived (more than 75). To avoid experimental bias, donors of different ages were spread randomly across the sequencing lanes. Using the same blood draw, the study looked at two additional independent replicas of 1 million unique cDNA reads for two donors, one aged 18 to 29 and the other aged 80 or older. The paper's findings and limits, for the study overall: As age increased, observed TCR beta diversity per million T cells dropped in a roughly linear way, and a significant reduction was already evident by age roughly 36. The CMV infection status of donors was not known, potentially confounding age-related changes in expanded clonotypes. Estimates of total diversity based on one million sequenced T cells were regarded as lower bounds and as underestimates. There was a strong correlation between observed TCR beta diversity and the percentage of naive T cells measured by flow cytometry. Compared with the aged group, the long-lived group had more naive CD4+ T cells, fewer expanded clones and increased TCR diversity, suggesting age selection. Conclusive comparison of naive and antigen-experienced compartments was prevented by the profiling of bulk unsorted PBMCs.

Library method: 5' RACE. The run used an Illumina HiSeq 2500. The second PCR ran for about 6 to 11 cycles and used a J-beta primer mix along with a sample-barcoded 5' primer. Each TCR beta cDNA molecule received a unique molecular identifier from a template-switch 5' adaptor carrying 12 random nucleotides. Each sample yielded at least 3 million CDR3-containing paired-end reads. First-strand cDNA synthesis was performed from all RNA using the Mint cDNA synthesis kit, with priming by a TRBC-specific oligonucleotide. Following uracil-DNA glycosylase treatment, a first 18-cycle PCR with universal primers M1SS and BC2_uni_R was performed on all cDNA. Turning to the authors' computational methods: Normalization of each sample was performed by random selection of 1 million high-quality reads, each carrying a distinct molecular identifier. Instead of being binned into consensus sequences, reads with shared molecular identifiers were discarded. MiTCR, with a Q25 quality threshold and the strictest error-elimination algorithm, was used for CDR3 identification, clonotype clustering and error correction. Lower-bound total TCR beta diversity was estimated with a nonparametric unseen species model using Euler transformation. In TCRdb, the public reads were trimmed at Q25 with fastp and aligned with MiXCR, with productive beta chains retained. CDR3 protein sequences are deduplicated, and each keeps its most common genes and DNA. Clone size and V and J calls follow TCRdb, not the original study. Present in this sample are 600,000 or so distinct CDR3 sequences, under 25% of which were seen just once. Roughly 3.6% of the sample goes to the ten largest clones.

The donors were 40 or so Caucasian individuals from Russia, aged roughly 6 to 95 years, who were systemically healthy. Each donor gave 9 to 10 milliliters of peripheral blood, collected into EDTA-treated Vacutainer tubes. Ficoll-Paque density-gradient centrifugation was used to isolate PBMCs, with at least 6 million obtained per sample. Trizol reagent was used to extract total RNA from PBMCs, with at least 6 micrograms per sample. For every donor, flow cytometry on a PBMC aliquot measured the percentage of naive CD45RAhigh/CD27high T cells. The sample consisted of blood. This sequence originates from an older man in good health.

The CDR3 has the sequence CSARDPTAQKGDTQYF. The nucleotide sequence reads TGCAGTGCTAGAGACCCCACCGCACAGAAAGGAGATACGCAGTATTTT. In this chain, TRBV20-1 is recombined with TRBJ2-3, with the D gene too uncertain to name. The CDR3, from cysteine to phenylalanine, totals 16 residues. The read is trimmed to its CDR3 DNA, 48 bases read in frame from base 1. CDR1 and CDR2, looked up from the germline V gene (reference sequence), are DFQATT and SNEGSKA. V sheds 0 bases and J sheds 5 bases, leaving 18 bases between their ends.